The 13 T cell receptor beta chains presented below share a single source sample, sequenced in a study of blood T cell repertoires in COVID-19. The protocol was immunoSEQ multiplex PCR, while the TCRdb copy is restricted to in-frame clones and leaves out a portion. Of some 100,000 clones listed, over 80% were seen once; the top ten hold 5% to 6%. Sequenced material: peripheral blood. The origin of the receptors is a middle-aged man with active COVID-19.

The chain joins TRBV5-1 to TRBJ2-1; D is possibly TRBD2 (5 bases). V gave up 3 bases and J gave up 8 bases, with 18 bases separating them. The CDR3 consists of 15 residues. Germline V CDR1 and CDR2: SGHRS, YFSETQ. The CDR3 is CASSSGLRSVDEQFF. CDR3 coding DNA: TGCGCCAGCAGCTCAGGACTCCGCTCTGTCGATGAGCAGTTCTTC.

The chain couples TRBV7-9 to TRBJ1-5, with TRBD1 matching over 7 bases. CDR3 length equals 15 residues. The J segment lost 6 bases and the V segment lost 1 base, leaving 6 bases of the junction unmatched. Germline CDR1 and CDR2: SEHNR and FQNEAQ (reference sequence). The CDR3 coding sequence is TGTGCCAGCAGCTTAGAAGGACAGGCCTTTCAGCCCCAGCATTTT. Encoded protein: CASSLEGQAFQPQHF.

The chain carries TRBV7-2 and TRBJ2-7, with unresolved D. Trimming pared 6 bases from V and 2 bases from J, leaving 11 bases between. Germline loops: CDR1 SGHTA, CDR2 FQGNSA. This CDR3 is built from 13 residues. In DNA form, the CDR3 reads TGTGCCAGCAGACACGCTGTAACCTACGAGCAGTACTTC. The encoded protein is CASRHAVTYEQYF. Full variable domain (missing parts from reference TRBV7-2 and TRBJ2-7): GAGVSQSPSNKVTEKGKDVELRCDPISGHTALYWYRQSLGQGLEFLIYFQGNSAPDKSGLPSDRFSAERTGGSVSTLTIQRTQQEDSAVYLCASRHAVTYEQYFGPGTRLTVT.

This rearrangement joins TRBV2 to TRBJ1-5; 10 nucleotides align to TRBD1. CDR1 is SNHLY, CDR2 FYNNEI, per germline. J gave up 7 bases and V 2 bases, and 5 bases lay outside the gene matches. CDR3 length: 15 residues. The CDR3 sequence: CASSEQGTGDQPQHF. The CDR3 DNA reads TGTGCCAGCAGTGAACAGGGGACAGGGGACCAGCCCCAGCATTTT.

The chain uses TRBV3-1 (or the pseudogene TRBV3-2) and TRBJ1-5; weak D call: TRBD1 (5 bases). From germline, CDR1 is LGHDT and CDR2 YNNKEL (reference sequence). This CDR3 is built from 15 residues. Trimming removed 6 bases at V and 3 bases at J, with 15 bases between. For the CDR3, the DNA is TGTGCCAGCAGTAAGCAGGGCAATCACAATCAGCCCCAGCATTTT. Its translation is CASSKQGNHNQPQHF.

This rearrangement joins TRBV11-2 to TRBJ2-7; D is uncertain. The CDR3 spans 13 residues. V was clipped by 4 bases and J by 6 bases, with 13 bases between them. CDR1 is SGHAT, CDR2 FQNNGV, per germline. The CDR3 bases are TGTGCCAGCAGCTACCAACACCAGTCCGAGCAGTACTTC. Its translation: CASSYQHQSEQYF. The full variable domain, its missing parts supplied by reference TRBV11-2 and TRBJ2-7, is EAGVAQSPRYKIIEKRQSVAFWCNPISGHATLYWYQQILGQGPKLLIQFQNNGVVDDSQLPKDRFSAERLKGVDSTLKIQPAKLEDSAVYLCASSYQHQSEQYFGPGTRLTVT.

This chain connects TRBV19 to TRBJ2-7; 7 nucleotides agree with TRBD1. The germline V gene has CDR1 LNHDA and CDR2 SQIVND (reference sequence). The CDR3 runs to 15 residues. The V gene end was trimmed by 4 bases and the J gene end by 0 bases; junction bases not matched to a gene: 6. The CDR3 DNA reads TGTGCCAGTAGTACAAGGGGACAGAGCTCCTACGAGCAGTACTTC. Protein product: CASSTRGQSSYEQYF.

The chain uses TRBV4-1 and TRBJ2-1; 15 bases are a match to TRBD2. The CDR3 totals 18 residues. CDR1 and CDR2 from the germline V gene are MGHRA and YSYEKL. The ends lost 3 bases at V and 5 bases at J; junction bases unmatched: 8. The CDR3 DNA is TGCGCCAGCAGCCACCTCCGGCGGACTAGCGGGAGGGACAATGAGCAGTTCTTC. Its translation: CASSHLRRTSGRDNEQFF.

The gene calls are TRBV7-8 and TRBJ2-3; 7 bases align to TRBD2. The germline V gene has CDR1 SGHVS and CDR2 FQNEAQ. Trimming removed 1 base from V and 2 bases from J; junction bases left unmatched: 9. The CDR3 consists of 17 residues. The CDR3 loop is CASSLGPSGKDTDTQYF. The CDR3 DNA is TGTGCCAGCAGCTTAGGCCCTAGCGGTAAAGACACAGATACGCAGTATTTT.

The V call is TRBV10-3, the J call TRBJ1-1, with 12 bases aligning to TRBD1. The CDR3 has 15 amino acids. Looked up from germline, CDR1 is ENHRY and CDR2 is SYGVKD. The J segment lost 4 bases and the V segment lost 7 bases, leaving 7 bases of the junction unmatched. CDR3 residues: CAITPGQGAFTEAFF. For the CDR3, the DNA is TGTGCCATCACACCGGGACAGGGGGCGTTCACTGAAGCTTTCTTT.

The J gene is TRBJ1-2, the V gene TRBV28, with D uncertain. Germline CDR1 is MDHEN and CDR2 is SYDVKM. There are 12 residues in the CDR3. The V end was cut by 5 bases, the J end by 2 bases, with 6 bases between. The CDR3 nucleotides are TGTGCCAGCAGTACAGTGAACTATGGCTACACCTTC. Amino acids: CASSTVNYGYTF.

The chain uses TRBV2 and TRBJ1-1, with 9 bases matching TRBD1. The V and J ends lost 5 bases and 5 bases, in that order; junction bases with no gene match: 6. The CDR3 contains 14 residues. CDR1 and CDR2 (germline): SNHLY, FYNNEI. CDR3 in amino acids: CASSRWTGATEAFF. DNA of the CDR3: TGTGCCAGCAGTAGATGGACAGGGGCAACTGAAGCTTTCTTT. Full variable domain (missing parts from reference TRBV2 and TRBJ1-1): EPEVTQTPSHQVTQMGQEVILRCVPISNHLYFYWYRQILGQKVEFLVSFYNNEISEKSEIFDDQFSVERPDGSNFTLKIRSTKLEDSAMYFCASSRWTGATEAFFGQGTRLTVV.

The gene calls are TRBV5-1 and TRBJ2-3; 8 bases are shared with TRBD2. Looked up from germline, CDR1 is SGHRS and CDR2 is YFSETQ. J was trimmed by 3 bases and V by 1 base; bases with no gene match: 7. The CDR3 is 16 residues long. The CDR3 DNA reads as TGCGCCAGCAGCTTGAGTAGCGGGACGGGAACAGATACGCAGTATTTT. Its protein product is CASSLSSGTGTDTQYF.